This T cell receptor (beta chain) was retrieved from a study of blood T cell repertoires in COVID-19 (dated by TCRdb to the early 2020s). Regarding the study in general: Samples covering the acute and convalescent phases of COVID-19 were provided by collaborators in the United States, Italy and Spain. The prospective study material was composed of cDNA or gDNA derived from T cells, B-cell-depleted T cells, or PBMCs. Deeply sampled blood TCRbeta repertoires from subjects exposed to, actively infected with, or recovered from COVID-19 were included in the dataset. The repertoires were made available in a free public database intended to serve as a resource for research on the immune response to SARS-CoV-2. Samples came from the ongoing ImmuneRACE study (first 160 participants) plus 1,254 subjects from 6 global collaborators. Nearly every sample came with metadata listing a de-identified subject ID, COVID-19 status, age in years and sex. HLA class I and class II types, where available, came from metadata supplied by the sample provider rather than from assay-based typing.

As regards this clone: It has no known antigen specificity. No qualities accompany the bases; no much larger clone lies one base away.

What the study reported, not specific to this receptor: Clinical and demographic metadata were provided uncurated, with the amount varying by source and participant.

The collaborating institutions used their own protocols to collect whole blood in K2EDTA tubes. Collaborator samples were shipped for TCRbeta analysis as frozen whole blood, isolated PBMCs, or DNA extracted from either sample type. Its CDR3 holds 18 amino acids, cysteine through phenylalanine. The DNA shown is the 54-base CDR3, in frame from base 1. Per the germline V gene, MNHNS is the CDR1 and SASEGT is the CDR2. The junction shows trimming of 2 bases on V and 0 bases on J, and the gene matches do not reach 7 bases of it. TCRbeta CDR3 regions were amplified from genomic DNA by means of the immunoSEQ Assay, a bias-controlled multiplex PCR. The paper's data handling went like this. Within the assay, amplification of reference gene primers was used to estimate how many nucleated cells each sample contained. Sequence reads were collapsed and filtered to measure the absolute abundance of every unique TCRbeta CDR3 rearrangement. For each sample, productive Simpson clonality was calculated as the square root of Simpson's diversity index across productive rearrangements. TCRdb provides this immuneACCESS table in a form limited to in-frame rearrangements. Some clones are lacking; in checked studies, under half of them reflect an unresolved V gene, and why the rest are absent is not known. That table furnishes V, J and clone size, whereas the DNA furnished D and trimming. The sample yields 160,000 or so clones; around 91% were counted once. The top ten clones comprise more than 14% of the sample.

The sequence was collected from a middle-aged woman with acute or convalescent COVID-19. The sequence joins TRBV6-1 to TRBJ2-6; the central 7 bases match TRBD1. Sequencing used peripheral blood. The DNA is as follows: TGTGCCAGCAGTGAATTGACAGGGAGCGTCTCTGGGGCCAACGTCCTGACTTTC. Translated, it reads CASSELTGSVSGANVLTF.